This passage covers 25 T cell receptor beta chains from one sample sequenced in a study of identical twins. TCRdb used MiXCR to reprocess the 5' RACE reads, holding one entry per CDR3 protein. Found here are about 450,000 distinct CDR3 sequences, around 20% of them singletons; the top ten hold roughly 12%. The sample comprised naive T cells sorted from blood. These TCRs come from a man aged 50-60 years in good health.

This clonotype was found many times. The V and J genes are TRBV5-1 and TRBJ2-3; 9 bases are shared with TRBD2. V dropped 4 bases and J dropped 0; count of bases not matched to a gene: 3. The CDR3 spans 15 residues. In germline, CDR1 is SGHRS, CDR2 YFSETQ. CDR3 in amino acids: CASSQTSGSTDTQYF. The CDR3 DNA sequence: TGCGCCAGCAGCCAAACTAGCGGGAGCACAGATACGCAGTATTTT. The full variable domain, with the rest looked up from reference TRBV5-1 and TRBJ2-3, is KAGVTQTPRYLIKTRGQQVTLSCSPISGHRSVSWYQQTPGQGLQFLFEYFSETQRNKGNFPGRFSGRQFSNSRSEMNVSTLELGDSALYLCASSQTSGSTDTQYFGPGTRLTVL.

This clonotype was seen ten or more times. The chain links TRBV4-3 to TRBJ2-7, with 8 bases that match TRBD1. CDR3 size: 14 residues. CDR1 LGHNA and CDR2 YSLEER come from the germline V gene. The V gene end was trimmed by 3 bases and the J gene end by 6 bases; junction bases not matched to a gene: 7. CDR3 sequence reads: CASSQDRVLGEQYF. The CDR3 DNA is TGCGCCAGCAGCCAGGACAGGGTTTTGGGCGAGCAGTACTTC.

This clonotype was counted many times. This chain links TRBV4-2 with TRBJ1-4; possible D gene TRBD1, 6 bases. Germline V gene lookup returns CDR1 LGHNA and CDR2 YNFKEQ. This CDR3 contains 14 residues. V was cut by 5 bases and J by 7 bases, with 14 bases left in between. CDR3 loop: CASSSVEQGEKLFF. CDR3 sequence (DNA): TGTGCCAGCAGCTCGGTGGAACAGGGTGAAAAACTGTTTTTT.

This clonotype was counted ten times or more. The chain uses TRBV7-9 and TRBJ2-7; D gene unclear. The CDR3 consists of 11 residues. Germline values: CDR1 SEHNR, CDR2 FQNEAQ (reference sequence). With 4 bases removed from V and 6 bases from J, the gap between germline ends came to 7 bases. The CDR3 region has the DNA TGTGCCAGCAGCTGGTCGTCCGAGCAGTACTTC. Translated: CASSWSSEQYF. Combining the CDR3 with reference TRBV7-9 and TRBJ2-7 gives the whole variable domain DTGVSQNPRHKITKRGQNVTFRCDPISEHNRLYWYRQTLGQGPEFLTYFQNEAQLEKSRLLSDRFSAERPKGSFSTLEIQRTEQGDSAMYLCASSWSSEQYFGPGTRLTVT.

Only a few counts were recorded for this clonotype. The chain employs TRBV6-1 and TRBJ2-5; 7 nucleotides agree with TRBD1. Germline CDR1 reads MNHNS; CDR2 reads SASEGT. The length of the CDR3 is 15 residues. V gave up 7 bases and J gave up 4 bases; unmatched junction bases: 12. CDR3 in amino acids: CASTPYRGRRETQYF. The CDR3 nucleotides read TGTGCCAGCACTCCTTACAGGGGTAGGAGAGAGACCCAGTACTTC.

The table lists this clonotype with many counts. The chain links TRBV11-1 to TRBJ2-5; 11 positions match TRBD2. The CDR3 extends over 18 amino acids. The junction had 10 bases not matched to a gene; V was cut back by 2 bases and J by 2 bases. Germline values: CDR1 SGHAT, CDR2 FQDESV (reference sequence). The DNA for the CDR3 is TGTGCCAGCAGCTTAAGGCTTGGGCTAGCGGGGGGTCAAGAGACCCAGTACTTC. Its translation is CASSLRLGLAGGQETQYF.

J is TRBJ1-1 and V is TRBV14; D call uncertain. Trimming removed 4 bases at V and 8 bases at J, with 8 bases between. Germline V gives CDR1 SGHDN, CDR2 FVKESK. There are 11 residues in the CDR3. The CDR3 bases are TGTGCCAGCAGCCCCCTTGCAGAAGCTTTCTTT. Translation: CASSPLAEAFF. Using reference TRBV14 and TRBJ1-1 for the parts outside the CDR3, the full variable domain is EAGVTQFPSHSVIEKGQTVTLRCDPISGHDNLYWYRRVMGKEIKFLLHFVKESKQDESGMPNNRFLAERTGGTYSTLKVQPAELEDSGVYFCASSPLAEAFFGQGTRLTVV.

The chain couples TRBV28 to TRBJ1-3, with TRBD1 identical over 7 bases. The germline gives CDR1 MDHEN, CDR2 SYDVKM. The V segment lost 2 bases and the J segment 7 bases; nucleotides outside the gene matches: 5. CDR3 size: 14 residues. CDR3 coding DNA: TGTGCCAGCAGTTTAACACAGGGGATCAACACCATATATTTT. Its protein is CASSLTQGINTIYF.

The chain links TRBV5-1 to TRBJ2-2, with D maybe TRBD2 (6 bases). V lost 4 bases to trimming and J lost 4 bases, with 17 bases between them. The CDR3 consists of 16 residues. Germline V CDR1 and CDR2: SGHRS, YFSETQ. This chain's CDR3 is CASSAGLTGGTGELFF. The CDR3 DNA reads as TGCGCCAGCAGCGCCGGTCTTACCGGGGGCACCGGGGAGCTGTTTTTT.

This clonotype was seen many times. The chain's CDR3 is CSVVQQETQYF. DNA for the CDR3: TGCAGCGTTGTCCAGCAAGAGACCCAGTACTTC. The chain uses TRBV29-1 and TRBJ2-5; no clear D gene. V lost 4 bases and J lost 2, with 5 bases in between. The CDR3 spans 11 residues. The germline gives CDR1 SQVTM, CDR2 ANQGSEA.

The rearrangement joins TRBV10-3 to TRBJ2-7, with D unclear. The germline V gene encodes CDR1 ENHRY and CDR2 SYGVKD. V lost 4 bases, J lost 3 bases, and 16 bases lay in between. The CDR3 length is 15 residues. The CDR3 here is CAISVDFKGDYEQYF. The CDR3 DNA follows: TGTGCCATCAGTGTGGATTTCAAAGGCGACTACGAGCAGTACTTC.

The V and J genes are TRBV27 and TRBJ2-2; 9 bases align to TRBD1. Germline-derived CDR1 and CDR2 are MNHEY and SMNVEV (reference sequence). The CDR3 is 14 amino acids. V dropped 8 bases and J dropped 4; count of bases not matched to a gene: 5. The CDR3 loop is CASRQGVRTGELFF. DNA of the CDR3: TGTGCCAGCCGACAGGGGGTTCGCACCGGGGAGCTGTTTTTT.

This clonotype was counted a few times. The chain employs TRBV29-1 and TRBJ2-1, with 10 bases lining up with TRBD1. CDR3 size: 13 residues. V lost 6 bases, J lost 7 bases, and 6 bases stayed unmatched. CDR1 is SQVTM, CDR2 ANQGSEA, per germline. CDR3 nucleotide sequence: TGCAGCGTAGTGCCGGGACAGGGGAATGAGCAGTTCTTC. This sequence encodes CSVVPGQGNEQFF.

Only a few counts were recorded for this clonotype. The chain links TRBV6-1 to TRBJ2-3; D unresolved. Trimming left V 3 bases short and J 7 bases short, with 2 bases between. Per the germline V gene, CDR1 is MNHNS and CDR2 is SASEGT. The CDR3 has 10 residues. The CDR3 is CASSDNTQYF. The CDR3 region has the DNA TGTGCCAGCAGTGACAATACGCAGTATTTT.

This clonotype was observed many times. This chain joins TRBV27 and TRBJ2-7; 9 nucleotides align to TRBD2. The CDR3 is made up of 15 amino acids. The germline V gene encodes CDR1 MNHEY and CDR2 SMNVEV (reference sequence). J was trimmed by 2 bases and V by 2 bases; bases with no gene match: 4. CDR3 loop: CASSLMLAGTYEQYF. The CDR3 nucleotides read TGTGCCAGCAGTTTAATGCTAGCGGGAACCTACGAGCAGTACTTC.

This clonotype occurred a few times. V and J are TRBV5-5 and TRBJ2-5; D possibly uses TRBD1 or TRBD2 (5 bases each). Germline V CDR1 and CDR2: SGHKS, YYEKEE (reference sequence). The CDR3 is 14 amino acids. The germline V and J ends were trimmed by 5 bases and 4 bases, with 15 bases remaining between them. CDR3 coding DNA: TGTGCCAGCAGTTGGGGCCGGGGCGGAGAGACCCAGTACTTC. This translates into CASSWGRGGETQYF. Variable domain in full (rest from reference TRBV5-5 and TRBJ2-5): DAGVTQSPTHLIKTRGQQVTLRCSPISGHKSVSWYQQVLGQGPQFIFQYYEKEERGRGNFPDRFSARQFPNYSSELNVNALLLGDSALYLCASSWGRGGETQYFGPGTRLLVL.

The rearrangement uses TRBV20-1 and TRBJ1-4; tentatively, D is TRBD1 (6 bases). V lost 5 bases to trimming and J lost 4 bases, with 14 bases between them. The V gene's germline CDR1 is DFQATT and CDR2 SNEGSKA (reference sequence). The CDR3 length is 14 residues. The CDR3 DNA follows: TGCAGTGCTCCAACCAGGGGAGATAATGAAAAACTGTTTTTT. Its translation: CSAPTRGDNEKLFF.

At least ten counts were recorded for this clonotype. The chain recombines TRBV4-3 with TRBJ2-2; D not certain. This CDR3 comprises 13 residues. Germline CDR1 is LGHNA and CDR2 is YSLEER. Between the trimmed V and J ends, which lost 3 bases and 6 bases, there was a span of 8 bases. Here the CDR3 DNA reads TGCGCCAGCAGCCAGGCAGGCGCCGGGGAGCTGTTTTTT. Its translation: CASSQAGAGELFF.

This clonotype was recorded a few times. The chain employs TRBV21-1 and TRBJ1-5; the D segment call TRBD1 is taken from the table without a DNA check. TRBV21-1 is a pseudogene. The CDR3 consists of 14 residues. CDR3 in amino acids: CASSTQGVNQPQHF. In DNA form, the CDR3 reads TGTGCCAGTTCGACACAGGGCGTCAATCAGCCCCAGCATTTT.

This clonotype was counted only a few times. J is TRBJ2-3 and V is TRBV12-3 or TRBV12-4; no definite D call. The CDR3 loop spans 13 amino acids. Trimming removed 7 bases at V and 7 bases at J, with 15 bases between. The CDR3, as DNA: TGTGCCAGCATCCAGAGCCCCGGTAATACGCAGTATTTT. This codes for CASIQSPGNTQYF.

V is TRBV5-1 and J is TRBJ2-1; 8 bases fit TRBD2. CDR3 size: 15 residues. Unmatched junction bases numbered 4, after V lost 1 base and J lost 4 bases. Germline V gives CDR1 SGHRS, CDR2 YFSETQ. The CDR3 bases are TGCGCCAGCAGCTTGCTTAGCGGGGTATACAATGAGCAGTTCTTC. As protein: CASSLLSGVYNEQFF.

This sequence joins TRBV30 and TRBJ1-5; 7 bases fit TRBD1. V was clipped by 3 bases and J by 5 bases; unmatched bases: 4. The length of the CDR3 is 13 residues. The germline CDR1 and CDR2 sequences are GTSNPN and SVGIG (reference sequence). CDR3 sequence (DNA): TGTGCCTGGAGCCGGGACAGTCATCAGCCCCAGCATTTT. Its translation is CAWSRDSHQPQHF.

The rearrangement uses TRBV5-1 and TRBJ1-2, with no clear D. The CDR3 is 13 amino acids. The V and J ends lost 4 bases and 0 bases respectively, with 7 bases between them. Per the germline V gene, CDR1 is SGHRS and CDR2 is YFSETQ. CDR3 region: CASSVAPNYGYTF. DNA of the CDR3: TGCGCCAGCAGCGTGGCGCCTAACTATGGCTACACCTTC.

This rearrangement joins TRBV12-3 or TRBV12-4 to TRBJ2-7; D gene unclear. Trimming left V 5 bases short and J 0 bases short, with 20 bases between. This CDR3 is built from 17 residues. In nucleotides, the CDR3 is TGTGCCAGCAGTCCCCCCCCGCGACGGCCTGGCTCCTACGAGCAGTACTTC. This gives the protein CASSPPPRRPGSYEQYF.

There are many counts of this clonotype. The rearrangement links TRBV6-2 or TRBV6-3 to TRBJ1-1, with 7 positions matching TRBD1. Germline V gives CDR1 MNHEY, CDR2 SVGEGT. The CDR3 contains 15 residues. Germline trimming cut 6 bases from V and 6 bases from J; bases unmatched to any gene: 13. The CDR3 loop reads CASSRQGRGLAEAFF. The CDR3 coding sequence is TGTGCCAGCAGCCGACAGGGTCGGGGTTTGGCTGAAGCTTTCTTT.